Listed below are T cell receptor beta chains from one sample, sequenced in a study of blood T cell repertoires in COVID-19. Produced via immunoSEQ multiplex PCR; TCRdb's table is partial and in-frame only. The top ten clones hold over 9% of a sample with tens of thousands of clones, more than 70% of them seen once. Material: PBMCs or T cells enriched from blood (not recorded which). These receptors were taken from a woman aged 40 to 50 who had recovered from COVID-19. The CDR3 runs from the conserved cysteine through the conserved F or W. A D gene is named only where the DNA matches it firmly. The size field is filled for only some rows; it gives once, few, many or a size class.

cdr3_nt: TGTGCCAGCAGACGAGCGGGGGGGCTGTCCGGGGAGCTGTTTTTT; cdr3_aa: CASRRAGGLSGELFF; j_call: TRBJ2-2; d_call: TRBD2; v_call: TRBV27; clone_size: -
cdr3_nt: TGTGCCAGCATCCAACAGGGTATCGGGTACGATGAGCAGTTCTTC; cdr3_aa: CASIQQGIGYDEQFF; j_call: TRBJ2-1; d_call: -; v_call: TRBV5-5; clone_size: -
cdr3_nt: TGTGCCAGCAGCTTAGGGGGGCCGGGACAGACACAAGAGACCCAGTACTTC; cdr3_aa: CASSLGGPGQTQETQYF; j_call: TRBJ2-5; d_call: TRBD1; v_call: TRBV11-2; clone_size: -
cdr3_nt: TGTGCCAGCAGCTCATTTCCGGACAGTCCTTTGGATACGCAGTATTTT; cdr3_aa: CASSSFPDSPLDTQYF; j_call: TRBJ2-3; d_call: -; v_call: TRBV7-2; clone_size: -
cdr3_nt: TGTCGGGTCAACAACGGGACAGATAATGAAAAACTGTTTTTT; cdr3_aa: CRVNNGTDNEKLFF; j_call: TRBJ1-4; d_call: TRBD1; v_call: TRBV19; clone_size: -
cdr3_nt: TGTGCCAGCAGTGTCCAGGGTAATGAGCAGTTCTTC; cdr3_aa: CASSVQGNEQFF; j_call: TRBJ2-1; d_call: -; v_call: TRBV2; clone_size: -
cdr3_nt: TGTGCCAGCAGCCCACGACTAGCGGGGGCCTACGCGAACACCGGGGAGCTGTTTTTT; cdr3_aa: CASSPRLAGAYANTGELFF; j_call: TRBJ2-2; d_call: TRBD2; v_call: TRBV9; clone_size: -
cdr3_nt: TGTGCCAGCAGTCGGGGGGATGAAAAACTGTTTTTT; cdr3_aa: CASSRGDEKLFF; j_call: TRBJ1-4; d_call: -; v_call: TRBV6-5; clone_size: -
cdr3_nt: TGTGCCAGTACCCTTAGGACACAGAGGAACACTGAAGCTTTCTTT; cdr3_aa: CASTLRTQRNTEAFF; j_call: TRBJ1-1; d_call: -; v_call: TRBV19; clone_size: -
cdr3_nt: TGTGCCAGCAGCCAAGAGGCGGGTGGGCGCAATCAGCCCCAGCATTTT; cdr3_aa: CASSQEAGGRNQPQHF; j_call: TRBJ1-5; d_call: -; v_call: TRBV3-1/TRBV3-2; clone_size: once